The 29 T cell receptor beta chains presented below share a single source sample, sequenced in a study of cytomegalovirus exposure and HLA in healthy donors. The PCR used 60 Vbeta and 13 Jbeta primers. Sequenced by immunoSEQ multiplex PCR; TCRdb stores in-frame clones only, minus some. The ten most abundant clones cover 5.5% to 8% of a sample with roughly 110,000 clones. The sample consisted of PBMCs. These receptors were obtained from a man aged 35 to 55 in good health and CMV-seropositive.

The V gene is TRBV27, the J gene TRBJ2-3; the D gene is possibly TRBD1 (5 bases). V was clipped by 7 bases and J by 4 bases, with 18 bases between them. Germline CDR1 MNHEY, CDR2 SMNVEV (reference sequence). The CDR3 runs to 15 residues. The CDR3 DNA reads TGTGCCAGCACTTTCGCGGATGGGGCAGCAGATACGCAGTATTTT. Protein sequence: CASTFADGAADTQYF.

The chain joins TRBV29-1 to TRBJ2-3; 10 bases align to TRBD2. J was trimmed by 5 bases and V by 2 bases; bases with no gene match: 7. The CDR3 length is 15 residues. CDR1 and CDR2 (germline): SQVTM, ANQGSEA. CDR3 region: CSVESGGLARDTQYF. DNA for the CDR3: TGCAGCGTTGAATCGGGGGGACTAGCGAGAGATACGCAGTATTTT.

The genes are TRBV7-2 and TRBJ2-7; D possibly corresponds to TRBD1 (6 bases). The CDR3 consists of 15 residues. The germline V gene encodes CDR1 SGHTA and CDR2 FQGNSA. With 1 base removed from V and 6 bases from J, the gap between germline ends came to 16 bases. CDR3 DNA sequence: TGTGCCAGCAGCTTAGATGGTGGGACAACCTCCGAGCAGTACTTC. Its protein is CASSLDGGTTSEQYF.

CDR3 in DNA: TGTGCCAGCAGCGTAGAATGGTCAGAAAATGAGCAGTTCTTC. Translated: CASSVEWSENEQFF. The J gene is TRBJ2-1, the V gene TRBV9; D is ambiguous. The V and J ends lost 0 bases and 7 bases respectively, with 11 bases between them. CDR1 and CDR2 (germline): SGDLS, YYNGEE. The CDR3 covers 14 residues.

V is TRBV18 and J is TRBJ2-5; 10 bases match TRBD2. The germline V gene has CDR1 KGHSH and CDR2 LQKENI. The CDR3 contains 16 residues. J was trimmed by 1 base and V by 1 base; bases with no gene match: 3. DNA of the CDR3: TGTGCCAGCTCACCACAACTAGCGGGGCCCCAAGAGACCCAGTACTTC. Its protein product is CASSPQLAGPQETQYF.

The rearrangement links TRBV6-5 to TRBJ2-7; D unresolved. CDR3 length: 11 amino acids. Germline V gene sequence: CDR1 MNHEY, CDR2 SVGAGI. V dropped 2 bases and J dropped 4 bases, with 3 bases sitting between them. The DNA for the CDR3 is TGTGCCAGCAGTTACGAGTACGAGCAGTACTTC. Amino acids: CASSYEYEQYF.

The chain combines TRBV7-9 with TRBJ1-5; D is uncertain. Germline CDR1 is SEHNR and CDR2 is FQNEAQ (reference sequence). Trimming took off 2 bases at V and 5 bases at J, with 7 bases between the two ends. CDR3 length: 13 residues. The CDR3 loop reads CASSLFGDQPQHF. CDR3 coding DNA: TGTGCCAGCAGCTTATTCGGGGATCAGCCCCAGCATTTT.

The V and J genes are TRBV2 and TRBJ2-7; 8 bases line up with TRBD1. The CDR3 has 14 amino acids. Germline V gene sequence: CDR1 SNHLY, CDR2 FYNNEI. Trimming at V came to 4 bases and at J to 1 base, leaving 3 bases not matched to a gene. CDR3 amino acids: CASSAWTGSYEQYF. CDR3 coding DNA: TGTGCCAGCAGTGCTTGGACAGGGTCCTACGAGCAGTACTTC.

V and J are TRBV10-1 and TRBJ2-1; D is uncertain. The germline V gene encodes CDR1 WNHNN and CDR2 SYGVQD (reference sequence). V dropped 1 base and J dropped 0 bases, with 10 bases sitting between them. The CDR3 spans 16 residues. The CDR3 sequence: CASSEYAEGSYNEQFF. The DNA for the CDR3 is TGCGCCAGCAGTGAGTATGCGGAAGGCTCCTACAATGAGCAGTTCTTC.

The rearrangement uses TRBV7-8 and TRBJ2-7; D unclear. Trimming removed 8 bases from V and 0 bases from J, with 14 bases in between. Germline V gives CDR1 SGHVS, CDR2 FQNEAQ. This CDR3 is 14 amino acids long. The CDR3: CASRSARISYEQYF. CDR3 coding DNA: TGTGCCAGCCGCTCCGCTAGGATCTCCTACGAGCAGTACTTC.

The chain recombines TRBV10-3 with TRBJ1-1; TRBD1 agrees at 8 bases. The CDR3 is made up of 14 amino acids. J gave up 1 base and V 11 bases, and 9 bases lay outside the gene matches. Per the germline V gene, CDR1 is ENHRY and CDR2 is SYGVKD. This chain's CDR3 is CAAWQGATNTEAFF. The CDR3 DNA is TGTGCCGCCTGGCAGGGGGCAACGAACACTGAAGCTTTCTTT.

J is TRBJ2-3 and V is TRBV29-1; D is perhaps TRBD2 (5 bases). CDR1 and CDR2 (germline): SQVTM, ANQGSEA. Trimming cost V 4 bases and J 6 bases, with 23 bases left between them. This CDR3 region has 16 residues. CDR3 region: CSVANLAGIAADTQYF. Here the CDR3 DNA reads TGCAGCGTTGCTAACCTAGCCGGGATAGCAGCGGATACGCAGTATTTT.

The rearrangement uses TRBV25-1 and TRBJ2-2; the match to TRBD2 covers 10 bases. This CDR3 is 17 amino acids long. Germline V gene lookup returns CDR1 MGHDK and CDR2 SYGVNS. V lost 6 bases to trimming and J lost 7 bases; unmatched junction nucleotides: 14. In DNA, the CDR3 is TGTGCCAGCAGCAAGATGGGGCTAGCGGGAGCCATCGGGGAGCTGTTTTTT. It codes for CASSKMGLAGAIGELFF.

This chain joins TRBV13 and TRBJ2-7, with TRBD2 matching over 15 bases. This CDR3 is 16 amino acids long. After removal of 5 bases from V and 5 bases from J, the junction contained 7 bases not matched to a gene. The germline V gene has CDR1 PRHDT and CDR2 FYEKMQ (reference sequence). The CDR3 region is CASSPRTSGRVNEQYF. The CDR3 DNA follows: TGTGCCAGCAGCCCTCGGACTAGCGGGAGGGTAAACGAGCAGTACTTC.

The J gene is TRBJ1-4, the V gene TRBV7-9; D possibly corresponds to TRBD1 (5 bases). The CDR3 consists of 13 residues. The V and J ends lost 5 bases and 8 bases respectively, with 12 bases between them. The V gene's germline CDR1 is SEHNR and CDR2 FQNEAQ (reference sequence). The CDR3 region is CASSPRDSEKLFF. CDR3 coding DNA: TGTGCCAGCAGCCCCCGGGACTCAGAAAAACTGTTTTTT.

V is TRBV29-1 and J is TRBJ2-7; unclear D gene. V lost 5 bases and J lost 6, with 14 bases in between. Germline V gene lookup returns CDR1 SQVTM and CDR2 ANQGSEA. This CDR3 spans 12 amino acids. As DNA, the CDR3 is TGCAGCGTTCCCGTAGATTCGGGCGAGCAGTACTTC. It specifies CSVPVDSGEQYF.

The chain links TRBV6-5 to TRBJ1-1; D gene unclear. The CDR3 has 14 residues. Per germline, CDR1 MNHEY and CDR2 SVGAGI. The ends were cut back, 1 base at V and 5 bases at J, with 11 bases in the middle. CDR3 loop: CASSYYPGGTEAFF. DNA of the CDR3: TGTGCCAGCAGTTACTACCCAGGAGGGACTGAAGCTTTCTTT.

The chain uses TRBV29-1 and TRBJ2-1, with TRBD2 matching over 9 bases. The CDR3 is made up of 15 amino acids. Germline CDR1 SQVTM, CDR2 ANQGSEA. Unmatched junction bases numbered 12, after V lost 4 bases and J lost 8 bases. The CDR3 reads CSVGGAGLAFYEQFF. The CDR3 DNA reads TGCAGCGTTGGGGGAGCCGGACTAGCGTTCTATGAGCAGTTCTTC.

The chain is built from TRBV6-5 and TRBJ1-2, with 9 bases that match TRBD1. The trim removed 6 bases at V and 8 bases at J, leaving 10 bases unmatched. This CDR3 has 14 residues. Germline-derived CDR1 and CDR2 are MNHEY and SVGAGI. CDR3 sequence: CASRAPGTGQGYTF. The CDR3 coding sequence is TGTGCCAGCAGGGCCCCCGGGACAGGGCAGGGCTACACCTTC.

This sequence joins TRBV2 and TRBJ2-7, with D perhaps matching TRBD1 (5 bases). The ends were cut back, 10 bases at V and 1 base at J, with 17 bases in the middle. Germline CDR1 and CDR2: SNHLY and FYNNEI. The CDR3 extends over 14 amino acids. CDR3 in amino acids: CATILLRGSYEQYF. In DNA form, the CDR3 reads TGTGCCACAATCTTACTTAGGGGATCCTACGAGCAGTACTTC.

This chain links TRBV19 with TRBJ1-2; 12 nucleotides align to TRBD1. The CDR3 is 14 residues long. V was pared by 3 bases and J by 7 bases, with 3 bases of the junction left unmatched. Germline loops: CDR1 LNHDA, CDR2 SQIVND (reference sequence). The CDR3 here is CASSIPGQGAGYTF. The CDR3 DNA reads as TGTGCCAGTAGTATCCCGGGACAGGGGGCTGGCTACACCTTC.

This sequence joins TRBV6-5 and TRBJ2-5; D unclear. V dropped 0 bases and J dropped 8 bases, with 4 bases sitting between them. The CDR3 covers 11 residues. Looked up from germline, CDR1 is MNHEY and CDR2 is SVGAGI. CDR3: CASSYSTTQYF. The CDR3 DNA reads TGTGCCAGCAGTTACTCAACTACCCAGTACTTC.

The V and J genes are TRBV11-2 and TRBJ2-7, with TRBD1 identical over 8 bases. Looked up from germline, CDR1 is SGHAT and CDR2 is FQNNGV. V was pared by 3 bases and J by 3 bases, with 4 bases of the junction left unmatched. CDR3 length: 14 amino acids. CDR3 in amino acids: CASSLGQANYEQYF. DNA for the CDR3: TGTGCCAGCAGCTTGGGACAGGCCAACTACGAGCAGTACTTC.

The rearrangement uses TRBV4-3 and TRBJ2-3; 7 bases agree with TRBD2. Looked up from germline, CDR1 is LGHNA and CDR2 is YSLEER. V dropped 6 bases and J dropped 2; count of bases not matched to a gene: 8. The CDR3 extends over 15 amino acids. For the CDR3, the DNA is TGCGCCAGCAGACCCTCGGGGGGTGTCACAGATACGCAGTATTTT. The encoded protein is CASRPSGGVTDTQYF.

This chain joins TRBV18 and TRBJ1-1; tentatively, D is TRBD1 (5 bases). Germline CDR1 reads KGHSH; CDR2 reads LQKENI. CDR3 length: 15 residues. Trimming removed 3 bases at V and 2 bases at J, with 13 bases between. CDR3 region: CASSPTKQANTEAFF. CDR3 DNA sequence: TGTGCCAGCTCACCTACTAAACAGGCTAACACTGAAGCTTTCTTT.

The chain has TRBV5-1 and TRBJ2-7, with 12 bases identical to TRBD2. Germline lookup yields CDR1 SGHRS and CDR2 YFSETQ. This CDR3 comprises 15 residues. V lost 3 bases, J lost 2 bases, and 3 bases stayed unmatched. The CDR3 loop reads CASSYGLAGTYEQYF. DNA for the CDR3: TGCGCCAGCAGCTATGGACTAGCGGGGACCTACGAGCAGTACTTC.

The chain couples TRBV11-2 to TRBJ2-2, with D possibly TRBD2 on 6 matching bases. The length of the CDR3 is 14 residues. Germline CDR1 SGHAT, CDR2 FQNNGV. V gave up 3 bases and J gave up 8 bases, with 13 bases separating them. CDR3 sequence (DNA): TGTGCCAGCAGCTTCCACATTGGACTAGGGGAGCTGTTTTTT. It codes for CASSFHIGLGELFF.

This sequence joins TRBV5-1 and TRBJ2-1, with TRBD1 matching 7 bases. Germline assignment: CDR1 SGHRS and CDR2 YFSETQ. Unmatched junction bases numbered 1, after V lost 0 bases and J lost 4 bases. The CDR3 covers 14 residues. The CDR3 protein is CASSLATGYNEQFF. CDR3 sequence (DNA): TGCGCCAGCAGCTTGGCGACAGGGTACAATGAGCAGTTCTTC.

The rearrangement links TRBV5-6 to TRBJ1-5; 9 bases are a match to TRBD1. The V gene's germline CDR1 is SGHDT and CDR2 YYEEEE. This CDR3 spans 14 amino acids. With V trimmed by 4 bases and J by 4 bases, 3 bases remained unmatched. The chain's CDR3 is CASSTGQGNQPQHF. CDR3 DNA: TGTGCCAGCAGCACCGGACAGGGGAATCAGCCCCAGCATTTT.